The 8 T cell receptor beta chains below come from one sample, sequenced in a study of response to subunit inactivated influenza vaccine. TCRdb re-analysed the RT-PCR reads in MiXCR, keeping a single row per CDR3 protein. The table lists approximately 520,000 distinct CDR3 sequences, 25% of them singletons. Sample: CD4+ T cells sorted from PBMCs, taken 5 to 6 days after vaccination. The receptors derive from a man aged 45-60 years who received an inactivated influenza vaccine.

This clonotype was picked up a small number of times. The CDR3 coding sequence is TGTGCCAGCACTCCTGGGACAGGGAATTACGAGCAGTACTTC. Its protein is CASTPGTGNYEQYF. This chain connects TRBV12-3 or TRBV12-4 to TRBJ2-7; 9 bases fit TRBD1. With V trimmed by 7 bases and J by 4 bases, 8 bases remained unmatched. The CDR3 has 14 residues.

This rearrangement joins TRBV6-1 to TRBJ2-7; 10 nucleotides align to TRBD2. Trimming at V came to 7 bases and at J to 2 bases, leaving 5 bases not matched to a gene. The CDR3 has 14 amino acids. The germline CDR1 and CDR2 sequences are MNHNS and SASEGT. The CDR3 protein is CASNPTSGTYEQYF. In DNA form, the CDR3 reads TGTGCCAGCAACCCCACTAGCGGGACCTACGAGCAGTACTTC.

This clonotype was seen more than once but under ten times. This chain's CDR3 is CASLARDYGYTF. CDR3 nucleotide sequence: TGTGCCAGCCTGGCTCGAGACTATGGCTACACCTTC. The genes are TRBV5-6 and TRBJ1-2; D unclear. Germline values: CDR1 SGHDT, CDR2 YYEEEE. The CDR3 consists of 12 residues. Between the trimmed V and J ends, which lost 7 bases and 3 bases, there was a span of 10 bases.

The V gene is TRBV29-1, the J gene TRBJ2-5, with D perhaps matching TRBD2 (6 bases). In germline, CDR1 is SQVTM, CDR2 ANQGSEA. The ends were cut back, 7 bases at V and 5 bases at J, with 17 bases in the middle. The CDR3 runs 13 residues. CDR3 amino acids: CSARGSGGETQYF. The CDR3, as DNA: TGCAGCGCTCGCGGTAGCGGAGGCGAGACCCAGTACTTC.

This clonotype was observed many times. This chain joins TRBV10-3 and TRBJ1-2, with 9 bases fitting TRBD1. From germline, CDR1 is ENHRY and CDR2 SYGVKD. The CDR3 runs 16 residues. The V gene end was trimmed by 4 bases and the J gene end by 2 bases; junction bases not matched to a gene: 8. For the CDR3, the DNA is TGTGCCATCAGTGGTCCCGGGACAGGGACCAACTATGGCTACACCTTC. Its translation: CAISGPGTGTNYGYTF.

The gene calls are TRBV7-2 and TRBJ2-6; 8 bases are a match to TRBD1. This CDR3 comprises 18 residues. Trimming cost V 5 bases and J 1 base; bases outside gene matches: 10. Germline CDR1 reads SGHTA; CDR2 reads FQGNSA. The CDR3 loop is CASSLTGTGPSGANVLTF. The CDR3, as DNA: TGTGCCAGCAGCCTTACCGGGACAGGCCCTTCTGGGGCCAACGTCCTGACTTTC.

This CDR3 is CASSYPSGSSYNEQFF. CDR3 in DNA: TGTGCCAGCAGTTACCCTAGCGGAAGCTCCTACAATGAGCAGTTCTTC. The genes are TRBV6-2 or TRBV6-3 and TRBJ2-1, with TRBD2 matching 7 bases. V shed 2 bases and J 0 bases; nucleotides not matched to a gene: 4. The CDR3 totals 16 residues. CDR1 is MNHEY, CDR2 SVGEGT, per germline.

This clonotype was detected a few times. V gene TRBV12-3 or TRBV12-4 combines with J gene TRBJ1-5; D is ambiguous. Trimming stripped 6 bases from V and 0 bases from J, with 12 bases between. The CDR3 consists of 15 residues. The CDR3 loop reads CASRTDTISNQPQHF. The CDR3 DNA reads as TGTGCCAGCAGAACCGACACTATTAGCAATCAGCCCCAGCATTTT.